This TCR beta chain originates from a study of identical twins. Study-wide points: It was cross-sectional statistical analysis, not following the same donors, that the conclusions relied on.

A note on this clonotype: Its antigen is still unknown. Mismatch with germline at one junction end may stem from a read error.

Per germline, CDR1 LGHDT and CDR2 YNNKEL (reference sequence). The CDR3 extends over 16 amino acids. Each CDR3 protein gets one entry after TCRdb re-called the 5' RACE reads with MiXCR. The sample contains about 810,000 distinct CDR3 sequences, more than 9% of which appear only once. These same records also appear under a second study, on yellow fever vaccine responses in identical twins. That report adds: Twins' vaccine T cell responses reportedly seemed partly convergent and partly personalized.

This chain connects TRBV3-1 to TRBJ2-3; 13 bases align to TRBD2. This clonotype was obtained from a woman aged 18-35 years in good health. The sequenced material came from PBMCs. Here the CDR3 reads CACSQLTSGRSDTQYF. DNA of the CDR3: TGTGCCTGCAGCCAACTGACTAGCGGGAGGTCAGATACGCAGTATTTT.